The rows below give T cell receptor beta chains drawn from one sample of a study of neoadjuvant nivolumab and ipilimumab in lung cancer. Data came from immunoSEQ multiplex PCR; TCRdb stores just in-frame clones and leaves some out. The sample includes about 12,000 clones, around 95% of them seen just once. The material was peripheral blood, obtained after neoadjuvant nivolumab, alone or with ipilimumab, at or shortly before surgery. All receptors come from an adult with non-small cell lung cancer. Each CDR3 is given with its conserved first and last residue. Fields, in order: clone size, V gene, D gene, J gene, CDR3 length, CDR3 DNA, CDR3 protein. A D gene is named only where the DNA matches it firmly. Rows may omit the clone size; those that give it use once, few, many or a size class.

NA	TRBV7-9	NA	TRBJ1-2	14	TGTGCCAGCAGCTTCGGGGACCGTTATAAAGGCTACACCTTC	CASSFGDRYKGYTF
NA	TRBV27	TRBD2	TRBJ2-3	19	TGTGCCAGCAGTGCGGGACACGGGACTAGCGGGTGGCTCACAGATACGCAGTATTTT	CASSAGHGTSGWLTDTQYF
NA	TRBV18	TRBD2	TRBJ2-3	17	TGTGCCAGCTCACCGCAGGCTCCAGCGGGAGGAGTAGATACGCAGTATTTT	CASSPQAPAGGVDTQYF
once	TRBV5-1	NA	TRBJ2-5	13	TGCGCCAGCAGCATCCGGAGGGAAGAGACCCAGTACTTC	CASSIRREETQYF
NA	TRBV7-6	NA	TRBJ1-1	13	TGTGCCAGCAGCATTCAGGAAAACACTGAAGCTTTCTTT	CASSIQENTEAFF
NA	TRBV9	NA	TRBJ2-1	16	TGTGCCAGCAGCGTAGATGTAGGGCCGTACTACAATGAGCAGTTCTTC	CASSVDVGPYYNEQFF
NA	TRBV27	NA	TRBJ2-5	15	TGTGCCAGCAGTTTTTGGGGCAGGGACCAAGAGACCCAGTACTTC	CASSFWGRDQETQYF
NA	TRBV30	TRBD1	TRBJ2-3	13	TGTGCCTGGAGTTCAGGGGGCGAGGATACGCAGTATTTT	CAWSSGGEDTQYF
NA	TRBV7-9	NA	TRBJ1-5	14	TGTGCCAGCAGCTTGGGCCAGGGGATCCAGCCCCAGCATTTT	CASSLGQGIQPQHF
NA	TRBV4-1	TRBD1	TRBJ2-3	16	TGCGCCAGCAGACGCTCCGGGACAGGGAGGACAGATACGCAGTATTTT	CASRRSGTGRTDTQYF
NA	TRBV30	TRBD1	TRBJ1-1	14	TGTGCCTGGAGTTTGCTGACAGGGGCTACTGAAGCTTTCTTT	CAWSLLTGATEAFF
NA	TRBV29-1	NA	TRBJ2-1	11	TGCAGCGTTGGGGGGTCCCGAGAGCAGTTCTTC	CSVGGSREQFF
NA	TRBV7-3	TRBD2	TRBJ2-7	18	TGTGCCAGCAGCGCCAAGGGACCAGGACTAGCGGTCGACTACGAGCAGTACTTC	CASSAKGPGLAVDYEQYF
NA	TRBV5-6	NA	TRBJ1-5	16	TGTGCCAGCAGCTTGGGGCAGGGATGGGGCAATCAGCCCCAGCATTTT	CASSLGQGWGNQPQHF
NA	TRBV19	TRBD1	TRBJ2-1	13	TGTGCCGTTCGCCGGGGACAGACCAATGAGCAGTTCTTC	CAVRRGQTNEQFF
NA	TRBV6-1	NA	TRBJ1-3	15	TGTGCCAGCGCGCTAGGGGGATTCTCTGGAAACACCATATATTTT	CASALGGFSGNTIYF
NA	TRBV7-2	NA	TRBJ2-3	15	TGTGCCAGCAGCCTCCAATGGTCACGCGCAGATACGCAGTATTTT	CASSLQWSRADTQYF
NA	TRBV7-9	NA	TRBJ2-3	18	TGTGCCAGCAGCTTACGTTTCTCGGACGTCGGTAGCACAGATACGCAGTATTTT	CASSLRFSDVGSTDTQYF
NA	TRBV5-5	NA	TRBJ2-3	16	TGTGCCAGCAGCTCGACAGGCCAATTTAACACAGATACGCAGTATTTT	CASSSTGQFNTDTQYF
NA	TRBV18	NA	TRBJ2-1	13	TGTGCCAGCTCACCCCCGGCAGGCGGAGGACAGTTCTTC	CASSPPAGGGQFF
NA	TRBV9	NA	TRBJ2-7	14	TGTGCCAGCAGCAGTGAGACAGGCTCCTACGAGCAGTACTTC	CASSSETGSYEQYF
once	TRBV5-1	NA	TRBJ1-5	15	TGCGCCAGCAGCGTGGGACCGGAGAGCAATCAGCCCCAGCATTTT	CASSVGPESNQPQHF
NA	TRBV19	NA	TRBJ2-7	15	TGTGCCAGTAGTATGGGGCCAAGAAGCTCCTACGAGCAGTACTTC	CASSMGPRSSYEQYF
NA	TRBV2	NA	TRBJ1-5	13	TGTGCCAGCAGGGCGGTAGTCGGGCAGCCCCAGCATTTT	CASRAVVGQPQHF
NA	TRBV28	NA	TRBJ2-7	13	TGTGCCAGCTGCTACAGGCGGCCCCTCGAGCAGTACTTC	CASCYRRPLEQYF
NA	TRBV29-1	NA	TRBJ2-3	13	TGCAGCGTTGAGGTCCTTGCGTCAGATACGCAGTATTTT	CSVEVLASDTQYF
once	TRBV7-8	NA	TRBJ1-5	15	TGTGCCAGCAGCAGATTTGCGGGGTCAGGGCAGCCCCAGCATTTT	CASSRFAGSGQPQHF
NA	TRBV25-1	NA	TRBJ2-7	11	TGTGCCAGCCCGGGTTCCTACGAGCAGTACTTC	CASPGSYEQYF
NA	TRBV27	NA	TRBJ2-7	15	TGTGCCAGCAGTTTTTCCCTCAAATGGTCCTACGAGCAGTACTTC	CASSFSLKWSYEQYF
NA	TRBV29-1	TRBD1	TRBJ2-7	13	TGCAGCGTTGTAGTAGGGGGCGGGTACGAGCAGTACTTC	CSVVVGGGYEQYF
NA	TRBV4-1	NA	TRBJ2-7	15	TGCGCCAGCAGCTCCCGAAAGGAGGGGTACGGCGAGCAGTACTTC	CASSSRKEGYGEQYF
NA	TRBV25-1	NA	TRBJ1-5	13	TGTGCCAGCAGTGAAGGTAGCAATCAGCCCCAGCATTTT	CASSEGSNQPQHF
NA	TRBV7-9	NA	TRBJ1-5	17	TGTGCCAGCAGCTTAGCGCTAGACGATTATAGCAATCAGCCCCAGCATTTT	CASSLALDDYSNQPQHF
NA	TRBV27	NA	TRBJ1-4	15	TGTGCCAGCAGTCCCTCCCCAGGAGCTCTTGAAAAACTGTTTTTT	CASSPSPGALEKLFF
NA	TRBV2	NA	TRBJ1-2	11	TGTGCCAGCAGTGCGGCGTATGGCTACACCTTC	CASSAAYGYTF
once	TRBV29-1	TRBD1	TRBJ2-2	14	TGCAGCGTTAAGACAGGGTCGAACACCGGGGAGCTGTTTTTT	CSVKTGSNTGELFF
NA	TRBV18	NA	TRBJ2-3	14	TGTGCCAGCTCACCAGCAGGGGGCACAGATACGCAGTATTTT	CASSPAGGTDTQYF
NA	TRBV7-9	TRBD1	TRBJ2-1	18	TGTGCCAGCAGCCACAGACAGGGGGCCGGGCCTCGGTACAATGAGCAGTTCTTC	CASSHRQGAGPRYNEQFF
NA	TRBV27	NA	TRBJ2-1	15	TGTGCCAGCAGTTTATCGGTCGGGTGGGACAATGAGCAGTTCTTC	CASSLSVGWDNEQFF
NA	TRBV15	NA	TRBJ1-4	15	TGTGCCACCAGCAGAGTGTCTGCAACTAATGAAAAACTGTTTTTT	CATSRVSATNEKLFF
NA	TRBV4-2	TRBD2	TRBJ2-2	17	TGTGCCAGCAGCCTTGAGATAGCGGGAGCGGGGACCGGGGAGCTGTTTTTT	CASSLEIAGAGTGELFF
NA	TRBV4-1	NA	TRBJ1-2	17	TGCGCCAGCAGCCAAGATTTGCGCTTAGGAGGCGTCTATGGCTACACCTTC	CASSQDLRLGGVYGYTF
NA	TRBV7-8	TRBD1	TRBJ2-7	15	TGTGCCAGCAGACTCGAGCTTACGGGACAGGGAACGCAGTACTTC	CASRLELTGQGTQYF
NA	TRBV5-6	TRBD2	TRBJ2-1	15	TGTGCCAGCAGCTTCGGTAGCGGGAGGGCCAACGAGCAGTTCTTC	CASSFGSGRANEQFF
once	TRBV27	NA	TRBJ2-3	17	TGTGCCAGCAGTTTATCGGGACTCCTTGAGGGCACAGATACGCAGTATTTT	CASSLSGLLEGTDTQYF
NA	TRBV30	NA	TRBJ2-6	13	TGTGCCTGGAGTGGGTCTGGGGCCAACGTCCTGACTTTC	CAWSGSGANVLTF
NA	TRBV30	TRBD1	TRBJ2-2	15	TGTGCCTGGAGTTGGATATCAGGGGGAACCGGGGAGCTGTTTTTT	CAWSWISGGTGELFF
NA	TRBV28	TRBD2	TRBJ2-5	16	TGTGCCAGCAGTTTAAAGCTAGCGGGAAACGGGGAGACCCAGTACTTC	CASSLKLAGNGETQYF